This is a list of T cell receptor beta chains from one sample in a study of neurological immune-mediated disorders. TCRdb analysed the 5' RACE reads with MiXCR anew, one entry per CDR3 protein. The sample records over 50,000 distinct CDR3 sequences, roughly 5.6% being singletons. The sequencing sample was made of PBMCs. These receptors all stem from a human donor with multiple sclerosis. The donor label of this sample is uncertain. Each CDR3 is given with its conserved first and last residue. The D gene is left open where the match is weak.

CDR3: CSARDRGGSGNYGYTF; V: TRBV20-1; J: TRBJ1-2; D: NA; length: 16
CDR3: CASSLKSISYNSPLHF; V: TRBV5-1; J: TRBJ1-6; D: NA; length: 16
CDR3: CASSFRGPSTDTQYF; V: TRBV21-1; J: TRBJ2-3; D: NA; length: 15
CDR3: CSASAGRGSPLHF; V: TRBV20-1; J: TRBJ1-6; D: NA; length: 13
CDR3: CASSQDPMGDEQYF; V: TRBV3-1; J: TRBJ2-7; D: NA; length: 14
CDR3: CASSLGWKQPQHF; V: TRBV27; J: TRBJ1-5; D: NA; length: 13
CDR3: CASSPGRSNQPQHF; V: TRBV12-3/TRBV12-4; J: TRBJ1-5; D: NA; length: 14
CDR3: CASSTEGEQFF; V: TRBV6-5; J: TRBJ2-1; D: NA; length: 11
CDR3: CASSDSEEQFF; V: TRBV25-1; J: TRBJ2-1; D: NA; length: 11
CDR3: CASSLLGPNTEAFF; V: TRBV27; J: TRBJ1-1; D: NA; length: 14
CDR3: CASSLRKPSTDTQYF; V: TRBV7-2; J: TRBJ2-3; D: NA; length: 15
CDR3: CASMPPGQGTDTQYF; V: TRBV2; J: TRBJ2-3; D: TRBD1; length: 15
CDR3: CASSFTQGRNSPLHF; V: TRBV5-1; J: TRBJ1-6; D: NA; length: 15
CDR3: CASSWYGTQYF; V: TRBV5-6; J: TRBJ2-5; D: NA; length: 11
CDR3: CASSLGAGGSGANVLTF; V: TRBV5-5; J: TRBJ2-6; D: TRBD1; length: 17
CDR3: CASSSDRVMNTEAFF; V: TRBV5-1; J: TRBJ1-1; D: TRBD1; length: 15
CDR3: CAITEDRNNEQFF; V: TRBV10-3; J: TRBJ2-1; D: TRBD1; length: 13